These 17 T cell receptor beta chains share one sample of origin, sequenced in a study of T-cell reconstitution after alpha-beta-depleted transplantation in children. Unique molecular identifiers were incorporated when the TCRbeta library was constructed. One entry per CDR3 protein results from TCRdb running MiXCR on the PCR reads. Altogether about 980,000 distinct CDR3 sequences are present, under 30% being singletons, with the ten largest covering over 25%. The material was PBMCs, mostly from graft donor cells, obtained 360 days after TCRalphabeta/CD19-depleted stem cell transplant. Receptors were obtained from a boy under two years old who had a stem cell transplant for SCID, so the T cells may come from the graft donor.

The V and J genes are TRBV11-1 and TRBJ2-1; 10 bases line up with TRBD1. The CDR3 is 17 residues long. The germline V gene has CDR1 SGHAT and CDR2 FQDESV (reference sequence). V shed 6 bases and J 6 bases; nucleotides not matched to a gene: 14. As DNA, the CDR3 is TGTGCCAGCAGAGGAATATCCGGGGACAGGGGTTCCAATGAGCAGTTCTTC. Its protein product is CASRGISGDRGSNEQFF.

The genes are TRBV28 and TRBJ2-5, with D possibly TRBD1 on 6 matching bases. Trimming took off 3 bases at V and 5 bases at J, with 19 bases between the two ends. The CDR3 contains 16 residues. The V gene's germline CDR1 is MDHEN and CDR2 SYDVKM. The CDR3: CASSFGRWSRGETQYF. Here the CDR3 DNA reads TGTGCCAGCAGTTTTGGTCGGTGGAGTAGGGGGGAGACCCAGTACTTC.

The chain employs TRBV20-1 and TRBJ2-3; 13 bases match TRBD2. With 1 base clipped from V and 4 bases from J, the junction kept 2 bases outside the gene matches. The CDR3 runs to 15 residues. The germline gives CDR1 DFQATT, CDR2 SNEGSKA (reference sequence). For the CDR3, the DNA is TGCAGTGCTAGAGCGGGGACTAGCGGGGCAGATACGCAGTATTTT. Translated, it gives CSARAGTSGADTQYF.

The table lists this clonotype with a few counts. V is TRBV10-3 and J is TRBJ1-6, with D hard to call. Germline V gives CDR1 ENHRY, CDR2 SYGVKD. V was pared by 2 bases and J by 9 bases, with 11 bases between. This CDR3 spans 14 amino acids. CDR3 protein: CAISEKVPGSPLHF. CDR3 nucleotides: TGTGCCATCAGTGAGAAAGTTCCAGGTTCACCCCTCCACTTT.

This clonotype has only a few counts. This chain links TRBV3-1 with TRBJ2-4; 8 bases fit TRBD1. The J segment lost 0 bases and the V segment lost 2 bases, leaving 3 bases of the junction unmatched. CDR1 is LGHDT and CDR2 is YNNKEL in the germline V gene (reference sequence). CDR3 size: 16 residues. The CDR3 here is CASSQRTGIAKNIQYF. DNA for the CDR3: TGTGCCAGCAGCCAACGGACAGGGATAGCCAAAAACATTCAGTACTTC. The full variable domain, completed using reference TRBV3-1 and TRBJ2-4, is DTAVSQTPKYLVTQMGNDKSIKCEQNLGHDTMYWYKQDSKKFLKIMFSYNNKELIINETVPNRFSPKSPDKAHLNLHINSLELGDSAVYFCASSQRTGIAKNIQYFGAGTRLSVL.

This clonotype was counted a few times. The rearrangement joins TRBV10-3 to TRBJ2-4, with TRBD1 matching over 9 bases. V was pared by 10 bases and J by 5 bases, with 6 bases of the junction left unmatched. The CDR3 loop spans 13 amino acids. Germline CDR1 and CDR2: ENHRY and SYGVKD. CDR3 in DNA: TGTGCCACAGCCGGGACAGGGCAAAACATTCAGTACTTC. As protein: CATAGTGQNIQYF.

The rearrangement uses TRBV15 and TRBJ2-7, with D possibly TRBD1 on 6 matching bases. This CDR3 comprises 16 residues. V shed 4 bases and J shed 0 bases, with 16 bases lying between them. Germline CDR1 and CDR2: LNHNV and YYDKDF (reference sequence). The chain's CDR3 is CATSTGTGTLSYEQYF. Here the CDR3 DNA reads TGTGCCACCAGCACGGGGACCGGGACACTCTCCTACGAGCAGTACTTC.

V gene TRBV19 combines with J gene TRBJ1-5, with D unclear. CDR1 and CDR2 from the germline V gene are LNHDA and SQIVND (reference sequence). The CDR3 is 12 amino acids. V gave up 6 bases and J gave up 9 bases, with 12 bases separating them. CDR3 nucleotide sequence: TGTGCCAGTAGCGGACTTTTAGCGCCCCAGCATTTT. It yields the protein CASSGLLAPQHF.

This clonotype was seen only a few times. This chain links TRBV4-1 with TRBJ1-2; TRBD1 aligns across 7 bases. Per the germline V gene, CDR1 is MGHRA and CDR2 is YSYEKL. This CDR3 comprises 14 residues. Unmatched junction bases numbered 5, after V lost 4 bases and J lost 3 bases. CDR3 in amino acids: CASSPGQSDYGYTF. CDR3 nucleotide sequence: TGCGCCAGCAGCCCGGGACAGAGTGACTATGGCTACACCTTC.

Turning to this clonotype: At one end, the junction sequence differs from germline, possibly due to a read error. The chain couples TRBV12-3 or TRBV12-4 to TRBJ1-5; TRBD1 matches at 9 bases. The CDR3 length is 16 residues. The CDR3 bases are TGTGCCAGCTGTTTAGGTACAGGGGGCGCAAGGGTGCCCCAGCATTTT. It encodes CASCLGTGGARVPQHF.

This clonotype was seen a few times. The chain employs TRBV7-3 and TRBJ2-1; 8 bases are a match to TRBD2. The CDR3 consists of 17 residues. From germline, CDR1 is SGHTA and CDR2 FQGTGA. Trimming removed 2 bases from V and 4 bases from J; junction bases left unmatched: 10. The CDR3 spells CASSLSGGASGYNEQFF. CDR3 nucleotides: TGTGCCAGCAGCTTATCAGGAGGGGCTAGCGGGTACAATGAGCAGTTCTTC. The complete variable domain, with remaining parts taken from reference TRBV7-3 and TRBJ2-1, reads GAGVSQTPSNKVTEKGKYVELRCDPISGHTALYWYRQSLGQGPEFLIYFQGTGAADDSGLPNDRFFAVRPEGSVSTLKIQRTERGDSAVYLCASSLSGGASGYNEQFFGPGTRLTVL.

The rearrangement joins TRBV20-1 to TRBJ2-1; D gene ambiguous. The germline V gene has CDR1 DFQATT and CDR2 SNEGSKA (reference sequence). The germline V and J ends were trimmed by 2 bases and 4 bases, with 6 bases remaining between them. The CDR3 runs to 12 residues. The CDR3 DNA follows: TGCAGTGCTAGACCCGTATACAATGAGCAGTTCTTC. It yields the protein CSARPVYNEQFF.

The chain has TRBV6-2 or TRBV6-3 and TRBJ1-1; D uncertain. The CDR3 consists of 16 residues. Germline V CDR1 and CDR2: MNHEY, SVGEGT. The germline V and J ends were trimmed by 0 bases and 4 bases, with 15 bases remaining between them. The CDR3 region has the DNA TGTGCCAGCAGTTACTCGATTCGGGCGGGTAGCACTGAAGCTTTCTTT. This translates into CASSYSIRAGSTEAFF.

This clonotype was counted a few times. V gene TRBV9 combines with J gene TRBJ2-2, with D perhaps matching TRBD1 (6 bases). V was shortened by 0 bases and J by 7 bases, with 13 bases between the two germline ends. The CDR3 has 15 amino acids. The germline V gene encodes CDR1 SGDLS and CDR2 YYNGEE. In nucleotides, the CDR3 is TGTGCCAGCAGCGTAGAGGGCAGGGGCTTCGGGGAGCTGTTTTTT. Its protein is CASSVEGRGFGELFF.

This clonotype has only a few counts. V is TRBV25-1 and J is TRBJ2-3; tentative D call: TRBD2 (6 bases). Germline CDR1 is MGHDK and CDR2 is SYGVNS. This CDR3 spans 15 amino acids. The germline V and J ends were trimmed by 2 bases and 10 bases, with 19 bases remaining between them. CDR3 nucleotide sequence: TGTGCCAGCAGTGAAACCGGGACTGGGGCCCGCGCGCAGTATTTT. It translates to CASSETGTGARAQYF.

This clonotype has just a few counts. The CDR3 nucleotides read TGTGCCAGCTTGGGGGAAGAACTGAACAATGAGCAGTTCTTC. It translates to CASLGEELNNEQFF. V gene TRBV2 combines with J gene TRBJ2-1; D may correspond to TRBD1 or TRBD2 (5 bases each). The germline CDR1 and CDR2 sequences are SNHLY and FYNNEI. The CDR3 consists of 14 residues. Trimming pared 8 bases from V and 5 bases from J, leaving 16 bases between.

The chain combines TRBV7-2 with TRBJ2-4; maybe TRBD1 (6 bases). Germline V gene data show CDR1 as SGHTA and CDR2 as FQGNSA. V was clipped by 3 bases and J by 0 bases, with 12 bases between them. The CDR3 contains 16 residues. The CDR3 nucleotides read TGTGCCAGCAGCTTCTGGACAGCAGGAGCCAAAAACATTCAGTACTTC. This gives the protein CASSFWTAGAKNIQYF.